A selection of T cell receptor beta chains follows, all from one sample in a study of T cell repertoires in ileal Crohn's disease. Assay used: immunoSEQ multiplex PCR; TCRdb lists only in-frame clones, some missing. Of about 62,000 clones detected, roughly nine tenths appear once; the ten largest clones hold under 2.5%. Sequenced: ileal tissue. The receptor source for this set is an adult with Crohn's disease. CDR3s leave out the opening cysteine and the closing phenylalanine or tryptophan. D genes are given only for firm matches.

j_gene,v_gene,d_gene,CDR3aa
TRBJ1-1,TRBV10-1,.,ASSPRVGGNTEAF
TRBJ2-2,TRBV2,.,ASIGLASGKGTGELF
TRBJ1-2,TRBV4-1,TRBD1,ASSQGTGGVWDYGYT
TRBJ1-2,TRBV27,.,ASSLIGTGYGYT
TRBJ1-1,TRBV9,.,ASSVPIKNQRTEAF
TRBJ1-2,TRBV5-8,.,ASSLAAQLYGYT
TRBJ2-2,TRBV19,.,ASRTWQGNTGELF
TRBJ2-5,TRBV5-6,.,ASSVGSRETQY
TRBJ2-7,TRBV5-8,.,ASTTWGGQDYEQY
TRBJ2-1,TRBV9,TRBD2,ASSVGLAGEQF
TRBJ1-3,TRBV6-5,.,ASRTEWTSTIY
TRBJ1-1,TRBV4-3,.,ASSQDREAGVSEAF
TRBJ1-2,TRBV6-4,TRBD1,ASSGSGTANYGYT
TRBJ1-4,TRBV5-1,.,ASSLGETGQLF
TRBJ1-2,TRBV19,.,ASNKESVRTYGYT
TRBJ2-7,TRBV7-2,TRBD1,ASSYGQETYEQY
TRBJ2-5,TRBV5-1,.,ASSNQGIKQETQY
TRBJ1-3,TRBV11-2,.,ASRAETESGNTIY